This paragraph covers one TCR beta chain sequence. Its cognate antigen is unknown. V dropped 4 bases and J dropped 9 bases, with 10 bases sitting between them. The CDR3 has 12 amino acids. From germline, CDR1 is LNHNV and CDR2 YYDKDF (reference sequence). The data derive from a study of post-analysis software for immune sequencing data. Notes on the study in general: Included in a set of about 5 TRBV segments more frequent in patients than controls were TRBV5-6, TRBV5-1 and TRBV20-1.

The TCR beta cDNA libraries contained unique molecular identifiers. One entry per CDR3 protein, called by TCRdb with MiXCR from the PCR reads. The sample has 350,000 to 500,000 distinct CDR3 sequences, approximately 37% seen once; the top ten hold approximately 7.6%. The TCR sequence derives from a girl aged 2 to 9 with multiple sclerosis. The specimen was blood. The chain joins TRBV15 to TRBJ2-1; D perhaps matches TRBD2 (5 bases). CDR3 residues: CATSKLGGEQFF. CDR3 nucleotide sequence: TGTGCCACCAGCAAACTAGGAGGTGAGCAGTTCTTC. The whole variable domain, remainder taken from reference TRBV15 and TRBJ2-1, is DAMVIQNPRYQVTQFGKPVTLSCSQTLNHNVMYWYQQKSSQAPKLLFHYYDKDFNNEADTPDNFQSRRPNTSFCFLDIRSPGLGDTAMYLCATSKLGGEQFFGPGTRLTVL.